The 17 T cell receptor beta chains below all came from one sample that was sequenced in a study of tumour-infiltrating T cells in Burkitt lymphoma. Sequenced by immunoSEQ multiplex PCR; TCRdb stores in-frame clones only, minus some. The sample has thousands of clones; around 14% are singletons. Sequenced input: tumor tissue. The receptors stem from a human donor with Burkitt lymphoma.

CDR3 sequence reads: CASSYTGTSASGANVLTF. CDR3 sequence (DNA): TGTGCCAGCAGCTACACCGGGACTAGTGCCTCTGGGGCCAACGTCCTGACTTTC. The chain couples TRBV5-4 to TRBJ2-6, with TRBD2 matching over 8 bases. V shed 3 bases and J 0 bases; nucleotides not matched to a gene: 8. The CDR3 totals 18 residues. Germline-derived CDR1 and CDR2 are SGHNT and YYREEE (reference sequence).

This chain uses TRBV27 with TRBJ1-5; no reliable D call. Looked up from germline, CDR1 is MNHEY and CDR2 is SMNVEV (reference sequence). The CDR3 is 13 residues long. V was pared by 4 bases and J by 4 bases, with 8 bases between. The CDR3 sequence: CASSSLGNQPQHF. In nucleotides, the CDR3 is TGTGCCAGCAGTTCACTGGGAAATCAGCCCCAGCATTTT.

This clone was counted only a few times. The chain couples TRBV6-6 to TRBJ2-3; D may be TRBD2 (5 bases). V lost 6 bases, J lost 3 bases, and 10 bases lay in between. This CDR3 region has 13 residues. Germline CDR1 reads MNHNY; CDR2 reads SVGAGI (reference sequence). The CDR3 spells CASRPLGTDTQYF. Here the CDR3 DNA reads TGTGCCAGCAGACCACTAGGAACAGATACGCAGTATTTT.

The rearrangement links TRBV2 to TRBJ1-1; D remains ambiguous. This CDR3 spans 12 amino acids. Germline assignment: CDR1 SNHLY and CDR2 FYNNEI. V was trimmed by 6 bases and J by 2 bases, leaving 7 bases between them. This CDR3 is CASRAGNTEAFF. CDR3 nucleotide sequence: TGTGCCAGCAGGGCCGGCAACACTGAAGCTTTCTTT.

V gene TRBV6-1 combines with J gene TRBJ1-4, with unresolved D. V was cut by 4 bases and J by 2 bases, with 14 bases left in between. CDR3 length: 16 amino acids. Germline CDR1 MNHNS, CDR2 SASEGT. CDR3 amino acids: CASSVDPQGTNEKLFF. DNA for the CDR3: TGTGCCAGCAGTGTGGACCCCCAAGGGACTAATGAAAAACTGTTTTTT.

This clone was detected only a few times. J is TRBJ2-7 and V is TRBV5-4; the D gene is possibly TRBD1 (6 bases). V was cut by 1 base and J by 3 bases, with 8 bases left in between. The CDR3 length is 13 residues. Germline V gives CDR1 SGHNT, CDR2 YYREEE (reference sequence). CDR3 nucleotides: TGTGCCAGCAGCTTGAAAGGGGGCTACGAGCAGTACTTC. Amino acids: CASSLKGGYEQYF.

This clone has more than one count but fewer than ten. J is TRBJ2-1 and V is TRBV7-8, with TRBD2 as a possible D gene (6 bases). CDR3 length equals 12 residues. V dropped 6 bases and J dropped 8 bases, with 11 bases sitting between them. Germline V gene lookup returns CDR1 SGHVS and CDR2 FQNEAQ. Here the CDR3 reads CASSTSGHEQFF. CDR3 nucleotides: TGTGCCAGCAGTACCAGCGGGCATGAGCAGTTCTTC.

The chain couples TRBV5-1 to TRBJ2-5; D is unresolved. The germline CDR1 and CDR2 sequences are SGHRS and YFSETQ. Trimming removed 0 bases from V and 7 bases from J, with 16 bases in between. The CDR3 length is 15 residues. CDR3 nucleotides: TGCGCCAGCAGCTTGGATCCCGGAACCGCGAGGACCCAGTACTTC. This codes for CASSLDPGTARTQYF.

The genes are TRBV7-9 and TRBJ1-5; tentatively, D is TRBD1 (5 bases). Germline V gives CDR1 SEHNR, CDR2 FQNEAQ (reference sequence). This CDR3 is 13 amino acids long. V lost 1 base, J lost 6 bases, and 7 bases lay in between. This CDR3 is CASSLEGLQPQHF. The DNA of the CDR3 is TGTGCCAGCAGCTTAGAGGGACTTCAGCCCCAGCATTTT.

V gene TRBV30 combines with J gene TRBJ1-1, with D uncertain. V lost 0 bases and J lost 1, with 12 bases in between. From germline, CDR1 is GTSNPN and CDR2 SVGIG (reference sequence). The CDR3 has 15 residues. The CDR3 protein is CAWSVKGRENTEAFF. In DNA form, the CDR3 reads TGTGCCTGGAGTGTGAAGGGTAGGGAGAACACTGAAGCTTTCTTT.

This chain joins TRBV4-1 and TRBJ1-2; no firm D call. Germline-derived CDR1 and CDR2 are MGHRA and YSYEKL. Trimming removed 0 bases at V and 6 bases at J, with 11 bases between. This CDR3 has 14 residues. The DNA of the CDR3 is TGCGCCAGCAGCCAAGACACGACAAGTCATGGCTACACCTTC. As protein: CASSQDTTSHGYTF.

A few counts support this clone. The chain joins TRBV19 to TRBJ2-4; D is ambiguous. The CDR3 consists of 15 residues. Germline CDR1 is LNHDA and CDR2 is SQIVND (reference sequence). V lost 5 bases and J 2 bases, leaving 13 bases between the germline ends. This CDR3 reads CASSFGRGTKNIQYF. CDR3 nucleotide sequence: TGTGCCAGTAGTTTCGGACGTGGGACCAAAAACATTCAGTACTTC.

The chain employs TRBV4-1 and TRBJ2-7; no clear D gene. The CDR3 is made up of 13 amino acids. V lost 2 bases, J lost 0 bases, and 5 bases lay in between. Germline V lookup: CDR1 MGHRA, CDR2 YSYEKL. The CDR3 loop is CASSQTDSYEQYF. CDR3 bases: TGCGCCAGCAGCCAAACAGACTCCTACGAGCAGTACTTC.

This chain joins TRBV4-2 and TRBJ2-2; 8 bases line up with TRBD1. In germline, CDR1 is LGHNA, CDR2 YNFKEQ. The CDR3 loop spans 16 amino acids. V dropped 2 bases and J dropped 9; count of bases not matched to a gene: 11. The CDR3 protein is CASSQLGQANGWELFF. CDR3 bases: TGTGCCAGCAGCCAACTGGGACAGGCCAACGGATGGGAGCTGTTTTTT.

This clone appeared a few times. V is TRBV6-5 and J is TRBJ1-1; D gene unclear. The V end was cut by 0 bases, the J end by 1 base, with 9 bases between. Germline loops: CDR1 MNHEY, CDR2 SVGAGI. The CDR3 is 15 residues long. The CDR3 DNA reads as TGTGCCAGCAGTTACTCTATGGTAGAGAACACTGAAGCTTTCTTT. Translation: CASSYSMVENTEAFF.

This clone was picked up a small number of times. J is TRBJ1-2 and V is TRBV25-1; TRBD1 might be the D (6 bases). Trimming took 3 bases from V and 4 from J, leaving 15 bases between them. The CDR3 is 15 amino acids. Germline V gives CDR1 MGHDK, CDR2 SYGVNS. Here the CDR3 reads CASSEALGHSYGYTF. CDR3 DNA: TGTGCCAGCAGTGAGGCACTGGGACACTCCTATGGCTACACCTTC.

This clone was observed a single time. This sequence joins TRBV20-1 and TRBJ1-1, with D possibly matching TRBD1 (5 bases). From germline, CDR1 is DFQATT and CDR2 SNEGSKA (reference sequence). Trimming removed 1 base from V and 8 bases from J, with 8 bases in between. There are 11 residues in the CDR3. This chain's CDR3 is CSARARDEAFF. CDR3 coding DNA: TGCAGTGCTAGAGCCAGGGACGAAGCTTTCTTT.